This is a list of T cell receptor beta chains from one sample in a study of cytomegalovirus exposure and HLA in healthy donors. Profiling relied on immunoSEQ multiplex PCR, and the TCRdb table lists in-frame clones only, not all of them. The sample has around 39,000 clones, 50% to 75% seen once. The material sequenced was PBMCs. These receptors all come from a human donor in good health. Both conserved end residues are part of each CDR3. A D gene is named only where the DNA matches it firmly. The size of a clone is reported for some rows only, either as once, few or many, or as a class for expanded clones.

.	TRBJ1-6	TRBV2	.	CAGRTDSSPLHF	TGTGCCGGACGGACAGATAGCTCACCCCTCCACTTT
.	TRBJ1-6	TRBV28	.	CASTSPGGSSYNSPLHF	TGTGCCAGCACATCCCCGGGAGGAAGCTCCTATAATTCACCCCTCCACTTT
.	TRBJ2-7	TRBV28	.	CASSLPVQGQYEQYF	TGTGCCAGCAGTTTACCCGTCCAGGGGCAGTACGAGCAGTACTTC
.	TRBJ1-1	TRBV18	few	CASSPRTIHNTEAFF	TGTGCCAGCTCACCACGGACAATTCATAACACTGAAGCTTTCTTT
.	TRBJ1-2	TRBV2	.	CATGQSWISAF	TGTGCCACCGGACAGTCGTGGATCAGCGCCTTC
TRBD2	TRBJ2-2	TRBV5-4	.	CASNPGLAGDTGELFF	TGTGCCAGCAACCCGGGACTAGCGGGGGACACCGGGGAGCTGTTTTTT
TRBD1	TRBJ2-7	TRBV30	.	CACAPGQGRPYEQYF	TGTGCCTGCGCCCCGGGACAGGGGCGACCCTACGAGCAGTACTTC
TRBD1	TRBJ1-4	TRBV5-4	few	CASSLAQDRVGEKLFF	TGTGCCAGCAGCTTGGCTCAGGACAGGGTAGGCGAAAAACTGTTTTTT
.	TRBJ1-6	TRBV5-1	.	CASSSQGNSPLHF	TGCGCCAGCAGCTCCCAGGGGAATTCACCCCTCCACTTT
.	TRBJ1-2	TRBV6-5	.	CASSYRGGGSYGYTF	TGTGCCAGCAGTTATAGGGGAGGGGGGTCCTATGGCTACACCTTC
.	TRBJ1-5	TRBV10-1	.	CASSPSARVGQPQHF	TGCGCCAGCAGTCCCTCGGCCAGGGTAGGGCAGCCCCAGCATTTT
.	TRBJ1-2	TRBV29-1	.	CSLSQTAVYGYTF	TGCAGCTTAAGTCAGACAGCTGTCTATGGCTACACCTTC
TRBD2	TRBJ2-5	TRBV19	once	CASSIDPLSNSGAEETQYF	TGTGCCAGTAGTATAGACCCCCTTAGTAATAGCGGGGCTGAAGAGACCCAGTACTTC
.	TRBJ1-5	TRBV7-2	few	CASTSSQRYPQHF	TGTGCCAGCACCTCGAGCCAACGTTATCCCCAGCATTTT
.	TRBJ2-2	TRBV5-1	.	CASRRVSNTGELFF	TGCGCCAGCAGACGGGTGTCGAACACCGGGGAGCTGTTTTTT
.	TRBJ2-1	TRBV19	.	CASSIVGASEQFF	TGTGCCAGTAGTATAGTCGGAGCCAGCGAGCAGTTCTTC
TRBD2	TRBJ2-7	TRBV4-1	.	CASSQDLGLPAYEQYF	TGCGCCAGCAGCCAAGATCTGGGACTACCAGCCTACGAGCAGTACTTC
TRBD2	TRBJ2-3	TRBV4-2	once	CASSQDGGGLAGGFGTDTQYF	TGTGCCAGCAGCCAAGATGGTGGGGGGCTAGCGGGGGGGTTTGGCACAGATACGCAGTATTTT
.	TRBJ2-7	TRBV4-3	.	CASSQEGGTYEQYF	TGCGCCAGCAGCCAAGAGGGGGGTACCTACGAGCAGTACTTC
.	TRBJ1-2	TRBV27	.	CASSPNRVGGYTF	TGTGCCAGCAGCCCGAACAGGGTTGGTGGCTACACCTTC
.	TRBJ1-3	TRBV2	.	CASSEATGVGNTIYF	TGTGCCAGCAGTGAAGCGACAGGCGTCGGAAACACCATATATTTT
.	TRBJ1-1	TRBV27	.	CASSLSSRYTEAFF	TGTGCCAGCAGTTTATCAAGCCGGTACACTGAAGCTTTCTTT
.	TRBJ2-5	TRBV30	once	CAFTRETQYF	TGTGCCTTCACGAGAGAGACCCAGTACTTC
.	TRBJ1-4	TRBV30	.	CAWSSRGGNEKLFF	TGTGCCTGGAGTTCCCGGGGTGGAAATGAAAAACTGTTTTTT
TRBD1	TRBJ1-5	TRBV9	.	CASSATGTENQPQHF	TGTGCCAGCAGCGCCACCGGGACAGAAAATCAGCCCCAGCATTTT